This is a list of T cell receptor beta chains from one sample in a study of OX40 agonist ivuxolimab in advanced cancers. Data came from immunoSEQ multiplex PCR; TCRdb stores just in-frame clones and leaves some out. The sample carries more than 65,000 clones, 70% to 90% recorded once. The sequenced sample was CD4+ or CD8+ T cells sorted from blood, obtained in a trial of the OX40 agonist ivuxolimab. Receptor source: an adult with an advanced solid tumor such as melanoma, head and neck, liver or kidney cancer. Both conserved end residues are part of each CDR3. Fields, in order: V gene, clone size, D gene, J gene, CDR3 DNA, CDR3 protein. D genes are given only for firm matches. Expanded clones get a size class; other rows say once, few or many, or leave the size out.

v_gene: TRBV5-1
abundance: once
d_gene: -
j_gene: TRBJ2-1
CDR3nt: TGCGCCAGCAGCTTGGGGCAGAGCGACAATGAGCAGTTCTTC
CDR3aa: CASSLGQSDNEQFF

v_gene: TRBV12-5
abundance: -
d_gene: -
j_gene: TRBJ2-5
CDR3nt: TGTGCTAGTGGTTTGGGACGGACGTACCAAGAGACCCAGTACTTC
CDR3aa: CASGLGRTYQETQYF

v_gene: TRBV7-2
abundance: -
d_gene: -
j_gene: TRBJ2-2
CDR3nt: TGTGCCAGCAGCTTAGTACTTACCTACACCGGGGAGCTGTTTTTT
CDR3aa: CASSLVLTYTGELFF

v_gene: TRBV19
abundance: -
d_gene: -
j_gene: TRBJ1-5
CDR3nt: TGTGCCAGTAGGGACTACGCGTATAGCAATCAGCCCCAGCATTTT
CDR3aa: CASRDYAYSNQPQHF

v_gene: TRBV5-6
abundance: -
d_gene: -
j_gene: TRBJ1-2
CDR3nt: TGTGCCAGCAGCTTTGGTCGGCGGGATGGCTACACCTTC
CDR3aa: CASSFGRRDGYTF

v_gene: TRBV28
abundance: -
d_gene: TRBD1
j_gene: TRBJ2-4
CDR3nt: TGTGCCAGCAGTTTATGGGGACAGGGTAAAAACATTCAGTACTTC
CDR3aa: CASSLWGQGKNIQYF

v_gene: TRBV27
abundance: -
d_gene: -
j_gene: TRBJ2-7
CDR3nt: TGTGCCAGTAGGTATGGGGGGGAGCAGTACTTC
CDR3aa: CASRYGGEQYF

v_gene: TRBV4-2
abundance: -
d_gene: TRBD2
j_gene: TRBJ2-7
CDR3nt: TGTGCCAGCAGCCAAGATGCGGCGACTAGCGGGAGATCCTACGAGCAGTACTTC
CDR3aa: CASSQDAATSGRSYEQYF

v_gene: TRBV25-1
abundance: -
d_gene: -
j_gene: TRBJ2-6
CDR3nt: TGTGCCAGCAGTGATCCGGGTGTCGGGGCCAACGTCCTGACTTTC
CDR3aa: CASSDPGVGANVLTF

v_gene: TRBV4-3
abundance: -
d_gene: -
j_gene: TRBJ1-5
CDR3nt: TGCGCCAGCAGCCAAGAACCGGGGGGGAATCAGCCCCAGCATTTT
CDR3aa: CASSQEPGGNQPQHF

v_gene: TRBV5-6
abundance: -
d_gene: -
j_gene: TRBJ1-5
CDR3nt: TGTGCCAGCAGCTTACGGACAAGCTATGATCAGCCCCAGCATTTT
CDR3aa: CASSLRTSYDQPQHF

v_gene: TRBV7-2
abundance: -
d_gene: -
j_gene: TRBJ2-3
CDR3nt: TGTGCCAGCAGCTCCCTAGGGGGGGGCCTAGCGTCAGATACGCAGTATTTT
CDR3aa: CASSSLGGGLASDTQYF

v_gene: TRBV11-2
abundance: -
d_gene: TRBD1
j_gene: TRBJ1-5
CDR3nt: TGTGCCAGCAGCGAAGACAGGGGGTGGGGATCGCCCCAGCATTTT
CDR3aa: CASSEDRGWGSPQHF

v_gene: TRBV29-1
abundance: -
d_gene: -
j_gene: TRBJ2-7
CDR3nt: TGCAGCGTCGGTCGGGGATTGGAGGAGCAGTACTTC
CDR3aa: CSVGRGLEEQYF

v_gene: TRBV5-1
abundance: -
d_gene: -
j_gene: TRBJ1-1
CDR3nt: TGCGCCAGCAGCTTGAGCAGCATTTCCACTGAAGCTTTCTTT
CDR3aa: CASSLSSISTEAFF

v_gene: TRBV7-9
abundance: -
d_gene: TRBD1
j_gene: TRBJ2-3
CDR3nt: TGTGCCAGCAGCCCAGGGGACAGGTCAGCAGATACGCAGTATTTT
CDR3aa: CASSPGDRSADTQYF

v_gene: TRBV7-2
abundance: -
d_gene: TRBD1
j_gene: TRBJ2-7
CDR3nt: TGTGCCAGCAGCTTAATAACAGGGGGGCTCGACTTC
CDR3aa: CASSLITGGLDF

v_gene: TRBV30
abundance: -
d_gene: -
j_gene: TRBJ1-1
CDR3nt: TGTGCCTGGAGTGTCGATTCGGGTATACAAGCTTTCTTT
CDR3aa: CAWSVDSGIQAFF

v_gene: TRBV6-5
abundance: -
d_gene: -
j_gene: TRBJ1-6
CDR3nt: TGTGCCAGCAGGATTCAGGGCCACTATAATTCACCCCTCCACTTT
CDR3aa: CASRIQGHYNSPLHF

v_gene: TRBV6-6
abundance: -
d_gene: -
j_gene: TRBJ2-5
CDR3nt: TGTGCCAGCAGTGGGACCCAAGAGACCCAGTACTTC
CDR3aa: CASSGTQETQYF

v_gene: TRBV28
abundance: -
d_gene: TRBD2
j_gene: TRBJ2-1
CDR3nt: TGTGCCAGCACCCAACTAGCGGGGGCCGCGGGTGAGCAGTTCTTC
CDR3aa: CASTQLAGAAGEQFF

v_gene: TRBV30
abundance: once
d_gene: -
j_gene: TRBJ1-6
CDR3nt: TGTGCCTGGAGTGTAGGCTGGACATTAAGCTCCTATAATTCACCCCTCCACTTT
CDR3aa: CAWSVGWTLSSYNSPLHF

v_gene: TRBV10-2
abundance: -
d_gene: -
j_gene: TRBJ2-3
CDR3nt: TGCGCCAGCACAATCTCTACCGATACGCAGTATTTT
CDR3aa: CASTISTDTQYF

v_gene: TRBV6-5
abundance: -
d_gene: -
j_gene: TRBJ1-5
CDR3nt: TGTGCCAGCAGTTACTCGAACGGGGGCAATCAGCCCCAGCATTTT
CDR3aa: CASSYSNGGNQPQHF

v_gene: TRBV19
abundance: few
d_gene: -
j_gene: TRBJ1-1
CDR3nt: TGTGCCAGTACTTTTTCTCAAGGGCTAAGGGAAGCTTTCTTT
CDR3aa: CASTFSQGLREAFF

v_gene: TRBV2
abundance: -
d_gene: -
j_gene: TRBJ2-5
CDR3nt: TGTGCCAGCAGTGCGTCAGGGCAAGAGACCCAGTACTTC
CDR3aa: CASSASGQETQYF

v_gene: TRBV28
abundance: -
d_gene: TRBD1
j_gene: TRBJ2-7
CDR3nt: TGTGCCAGCAGCAAGCCCCCAGGGGGCTACGAGCAGTACTTC
CDR3aa: CASSKPPGGYEQYF

v_gene: TRBV4-1
abundance: -
d_gene: -
j_gene: TRBJ1-5
CDR3nt: TGCGCCAGCAGCCAGGACTGGGGGGGGCAGCCCCAGCATTTT
CDR3aa: CASSQDWGGQPQHF

v_gene: TRBV19
abundance: -
d_gene: -
j_gene: TRBJ2-7
CDR3nt: TGTGCCAGTAGTATCGAGGACAGAGCCTACGAGCAGTACTTC
CDR3aa: CASSIEDRAYEQYF

v_gene: TRBV19
abundance: -
d_gene: TRBD2
j_gene: TRBJ2-7
CDR3nt: TGTGCCAGTAGTCGCCGGGCGACTAGCGGGAGAGCCAGGCCCTACGAGCAGTACTTC
CDR3aa: CASSRRATSGRARPYEQYF

v_gene: TRBV5-4
abundance: -
d_gene: TRBD1
j_gene: TRBJ2-3
CDR3nt: TGTGCCAGCAGCTGGGACAGGGGGACAGATACGCAGTATTTT
CDR3aa: CASSWDRGTDTQYF

v_gene: TRBV7-9
abundance: -
d_gene: -
j_gene: TRBJ2-1
CDR3nt: TGTGCCAGCACGGTAGCGGTACTCTACAATGAGCAGTTCTTC
CDR3aa: CASTVAVLYNEQFF

v_gene: TRBV5-1
abundance: -
d_gene: -
j_gene: TRBJ2-7
CDR3nt: TGCGCCAGCAGAAGGAAGGACTCCTACGAGCAGTACTTC
CDR3aa: CASRRKDSYEQYF

v_gene: TRBV7-9
abundance: -
d_gene: TRBD1
j_gene: TRBJ2-1
CDR3nt: TGTGCCAGCAGCTTACAAACGGGACAGGTTTTTAACAATGAGCAGTTCTTC
CDR3aa: CASSLQTGQVFNNEQFF

v_gene: TRBV29-1
abundance: -
d_gene: TRBD1
j_gene: TRBJ2-1
CDR3nt: TGCAGCGTGCGGGACAGGGGGCCGGCAAATGAGCAGTTCTTC
CDR3aa: CSVRDRGPANEQFF

v_gene: TRBV5-6
abundance: -
d_gene: TRBD2
j_gene: TRBJ2-7
CDR3nt: TGTGCCAGCAGCTTGGAGGGACTAGCTCACTCCTACGAGCAGTACTTC
CDR3aa: CASSLEGLAHSYEQYF

v_gene: TRBV6-5
abundance: -
d_gene: -
j_gene: TRBJ1-5
CDR3nt: TGTGCCAGCAGTTACGTTTGGGATCAGCCCCAGCATTTT
CDR3aa: CASSYVWDQPQHF

v_gene: TRBV5-4
abundance: -
d_gene: TRBD1
j_gene: TRBJ1-2
CDR3nt: TGTGCCAGCAGCTTGCCGGACAGGGACGGACTGGCTGTCTACACCTTC
CDR3aa: CASSLPDRDGLAVYTF

v_gene: TRBV7-2
abundance: -
d_gene: -
j_gene: TRBJ2-7
CDR3nt: TGTGCCAGCAGCCCCCCGGGGGAATCGGGCGAGCAGTACTTC
CDR3aa: CASSPPGESGEQYF

v_gene: TRBV5-1
abundance: -
d_gene: -
j_gene: TRBJ1-3
CDR3nt: TGCGCCAGCAAGGAGGGGGACGTTGACTCTGGAAACACCATATATTTT
CDR3aa: CASKEGDVDSGNTIYF